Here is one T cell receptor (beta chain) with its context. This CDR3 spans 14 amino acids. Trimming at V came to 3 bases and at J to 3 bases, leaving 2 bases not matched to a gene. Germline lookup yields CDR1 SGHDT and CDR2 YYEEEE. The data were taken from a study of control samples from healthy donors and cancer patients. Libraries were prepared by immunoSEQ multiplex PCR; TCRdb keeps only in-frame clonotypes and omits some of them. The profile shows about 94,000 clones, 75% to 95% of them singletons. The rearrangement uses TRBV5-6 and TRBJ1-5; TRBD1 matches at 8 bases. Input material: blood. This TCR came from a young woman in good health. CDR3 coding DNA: TGTGCCAGCAGCTCGGGACAGGTCAATCAGCCCCAGCATTTT. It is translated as CASSSGQVNQPQHF.